This T cell receptor beta chain was captured in a study of T cell repertoires in cytomegalovirus infection. Study overall: Public TCR beta signatures were indicative of both CMV infection and a matching HLA type.

TCRdb reprocessed the reads via MiXCR and lists one record per CDR3 protein. Of 100,000 or so distinct CDR3 sequences in the sample, about 25% were seen once. The study's findings and limits: The response measured ex vivo was dominated by TCR beta clonotypes (HLA-C-restricted and CMV-specific). CMV carriers with the relevant HLA were identified by cumulative public TCR beta family frequency.

Germline assignment: CDR1 MDHEN and CDR2 SYDVKM. The CDR3 contains 11 residues. V lost 6 bases and J lost 2, with 4 bases in between. This clonotype turned up a few times. Antigen specificity is unknown. The source is a human donor in good health (CMV status not recorded). Some clones in this sample may be carry-over from other donors' samples. The V and J genes are TRBV28 and TRBJ1-1; D remains ambiguous. The sample taken for sequencing was CD8+ T cells from PBMCs. CDR3 in amino acids: CASSRNTEAFF. As DNA, the CDR3 is TGTGCCAGCAGCCGAAACACTGAAGCTTTCTTT.